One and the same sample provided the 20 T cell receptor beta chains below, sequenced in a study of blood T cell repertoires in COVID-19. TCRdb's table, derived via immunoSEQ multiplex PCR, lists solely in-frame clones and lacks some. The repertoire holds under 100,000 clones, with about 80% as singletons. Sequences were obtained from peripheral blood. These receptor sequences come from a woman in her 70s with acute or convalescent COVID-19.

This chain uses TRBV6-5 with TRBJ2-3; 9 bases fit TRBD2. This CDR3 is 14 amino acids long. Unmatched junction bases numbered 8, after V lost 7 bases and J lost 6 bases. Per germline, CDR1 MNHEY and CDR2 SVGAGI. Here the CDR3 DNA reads TGTGCCAGCACCTCAGCGGGGGGACCCGATACGCAGTATTTT. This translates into CASTSAGGPDTQYF.

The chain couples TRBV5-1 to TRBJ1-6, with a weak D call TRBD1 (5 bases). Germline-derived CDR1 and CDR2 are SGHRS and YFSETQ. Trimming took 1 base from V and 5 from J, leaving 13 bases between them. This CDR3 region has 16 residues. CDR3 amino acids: CASSLQGGGDNSPLHF. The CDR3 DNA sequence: TGCGCCAGCAGCTTGCAGGGAGGTGGAGATAATTCACCCCTCCACTTT.

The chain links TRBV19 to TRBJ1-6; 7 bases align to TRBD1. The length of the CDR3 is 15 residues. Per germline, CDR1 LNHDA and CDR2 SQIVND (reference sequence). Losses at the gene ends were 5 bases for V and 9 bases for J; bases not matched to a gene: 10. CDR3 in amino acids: CASSYTGDKASPLHF. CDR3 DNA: TGTGCCAGTAGTTATACAGGGGATAAGGCTTCACCCCTCCACTTT.

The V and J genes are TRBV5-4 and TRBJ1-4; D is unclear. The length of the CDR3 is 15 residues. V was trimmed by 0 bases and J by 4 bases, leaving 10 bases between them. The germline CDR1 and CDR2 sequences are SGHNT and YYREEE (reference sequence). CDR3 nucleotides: TGTGCCAGCAGCTTGGAGGCGGGGAGTAATGAAAAACTGTTTTTT. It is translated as CASSLEAGSNEKLFF.

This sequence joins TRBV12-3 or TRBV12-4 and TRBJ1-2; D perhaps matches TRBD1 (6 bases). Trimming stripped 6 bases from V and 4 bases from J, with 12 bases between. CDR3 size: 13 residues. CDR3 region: CASSSQGTYGYTF. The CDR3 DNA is TGTGCCAGCAGCTCACAGGGCACCTATGGCTACACCTTC.

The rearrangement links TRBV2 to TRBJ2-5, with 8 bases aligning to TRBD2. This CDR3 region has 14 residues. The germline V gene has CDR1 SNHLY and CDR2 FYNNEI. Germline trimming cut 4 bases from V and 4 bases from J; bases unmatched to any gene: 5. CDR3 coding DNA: TGTGCCAGCAGTGCCACGGGGGGGACAGAGACCCAGTACTTC. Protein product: CASSATGGTETQYF.

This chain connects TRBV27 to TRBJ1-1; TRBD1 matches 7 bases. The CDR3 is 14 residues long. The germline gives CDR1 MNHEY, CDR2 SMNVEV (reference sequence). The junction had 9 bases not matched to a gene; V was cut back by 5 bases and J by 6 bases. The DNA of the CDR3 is TGTGCCAGCAGTCTAGACAGGGTAGGACCTGAAGCTTTCTTT. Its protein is CASSLDRVGPEAFF.

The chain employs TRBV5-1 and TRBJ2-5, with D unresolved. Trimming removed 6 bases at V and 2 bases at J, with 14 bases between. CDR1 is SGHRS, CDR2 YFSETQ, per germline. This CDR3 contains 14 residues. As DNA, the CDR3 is TGCGCCAGCACCCAACAGACGCCGCAAGAGACCCAGTACTTC. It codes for CASTQQTPQETQYF. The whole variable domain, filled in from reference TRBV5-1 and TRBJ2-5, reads KAGVTQTPRYLIKTRGQQVTLSCSPISGHRSVSWYQQTPGQGLQFLFEYFSETQRNKGNFPGRFSGRQFSNSRSEMNVSTLELGDSALYLCASTQQTPQETQYFGPGTRLLVL.

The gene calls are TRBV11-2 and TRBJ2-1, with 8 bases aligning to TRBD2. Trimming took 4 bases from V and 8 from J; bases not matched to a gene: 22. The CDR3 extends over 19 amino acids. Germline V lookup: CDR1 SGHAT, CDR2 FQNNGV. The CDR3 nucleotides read TGTGCCAGCAGCTCCCGAAACCCCGGACTAGCCATTGCATCCGATGAGCAGTTCTTC. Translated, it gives CASSSRNPGLAIASDEQFF.

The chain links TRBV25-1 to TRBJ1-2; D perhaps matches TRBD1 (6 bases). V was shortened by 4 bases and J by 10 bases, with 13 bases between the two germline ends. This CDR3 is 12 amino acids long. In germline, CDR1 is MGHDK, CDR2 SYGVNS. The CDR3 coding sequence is TGTGCCAGCAGTGCCCTCCAGGGGCTCTACACCTTC. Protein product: CASSALQGLYTF.

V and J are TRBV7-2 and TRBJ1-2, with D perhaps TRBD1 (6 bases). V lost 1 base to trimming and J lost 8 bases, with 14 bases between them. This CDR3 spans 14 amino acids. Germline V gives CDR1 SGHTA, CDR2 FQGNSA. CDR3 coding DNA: TGTGCCAGCAGCTTAGACCAGGGGCAAGGCGGCTACACCTTC. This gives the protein CASSLDQGQGGYTF. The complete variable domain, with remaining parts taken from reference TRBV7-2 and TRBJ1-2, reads GAGVSQSPSNKVTEKGKDVELRCDPISGHTALYWYRQSLGQGLEFLIYFQGNSAPDKSGLPSDRFSAERTGGSVSTLTIQRTQQEDSAVYLCASSLDQGQGGYTFGSGTRLTVV.

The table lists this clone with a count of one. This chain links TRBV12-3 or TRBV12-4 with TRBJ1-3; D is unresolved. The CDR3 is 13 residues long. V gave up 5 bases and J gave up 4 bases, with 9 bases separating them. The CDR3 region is CASSRLMGNTIYF. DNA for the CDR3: TGTGCCAGCAGTAGACTAATGGGAAACACCATATATTTT.

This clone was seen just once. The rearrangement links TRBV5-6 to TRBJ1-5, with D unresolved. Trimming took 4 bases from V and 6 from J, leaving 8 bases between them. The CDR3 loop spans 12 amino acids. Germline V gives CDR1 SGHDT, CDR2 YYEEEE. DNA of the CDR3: TGTGCCAGCAGCACAAGTTCTCAGCCCCAGCATTTT. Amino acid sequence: CASSTSSQPQHF.

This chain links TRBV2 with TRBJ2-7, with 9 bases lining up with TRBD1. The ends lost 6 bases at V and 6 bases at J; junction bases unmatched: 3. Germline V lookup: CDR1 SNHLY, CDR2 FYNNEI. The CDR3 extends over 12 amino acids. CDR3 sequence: CASSWTGAEQYF. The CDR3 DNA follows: TGTGCCAGCAGCTGGACAGGGGCCGAGCAGTACTTC.

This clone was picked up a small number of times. In DNA form, the CDR3 reads TGTGCCACCAGAGAGGGCCTAGGGCTGTATGGCTACACCTTC. Protein: CATREGLGLYGYTF. J is TRBJ1-2 and V is TRBV7-2; D is unclear. V shed 10 bases and J shed 5 bases, with 20 bases lying between them. Germline V CDR1 and CDR2: SGHTA, FQGNSA. CDR3 size: 14 residues. The entire variable domain, with the rest obtained from reference TRBV7-2 and TRBJ1-2, is as follows: GAGVSQSPSNKVTEKGKDVELRCDPISGHTALYWYRQSLGQGLEFLIYFQGNSAPDKSGLPSDRFSAERTGGSVSTLTIQRTQQEDSAVYLCATREGLGLYGYTFGSGTRLTVV.

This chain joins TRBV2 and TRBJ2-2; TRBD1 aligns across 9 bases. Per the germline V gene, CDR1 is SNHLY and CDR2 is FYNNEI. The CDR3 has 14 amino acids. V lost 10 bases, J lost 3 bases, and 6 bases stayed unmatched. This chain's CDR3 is CATTRQGDTGELFF. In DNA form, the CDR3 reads TGTGCCACGACTCGACAGGGGGACACCGGGGAGCTGTTTTTT.

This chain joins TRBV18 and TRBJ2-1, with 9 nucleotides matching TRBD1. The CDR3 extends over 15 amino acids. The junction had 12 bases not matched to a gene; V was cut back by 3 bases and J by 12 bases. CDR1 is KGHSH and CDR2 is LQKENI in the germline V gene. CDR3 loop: CASSPSGTGIVWQFF. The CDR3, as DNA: TGTGCCAGCTCACCGTCCGGGACAGGGATCGTATGGCAGTTCTTC.

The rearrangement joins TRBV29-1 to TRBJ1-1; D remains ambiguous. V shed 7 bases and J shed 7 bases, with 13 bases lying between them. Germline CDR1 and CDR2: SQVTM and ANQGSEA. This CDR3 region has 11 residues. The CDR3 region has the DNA TGCAGCGAGCTCAGGATCAATGAAGCTTTCTTT. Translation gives CSELRINEAFF.

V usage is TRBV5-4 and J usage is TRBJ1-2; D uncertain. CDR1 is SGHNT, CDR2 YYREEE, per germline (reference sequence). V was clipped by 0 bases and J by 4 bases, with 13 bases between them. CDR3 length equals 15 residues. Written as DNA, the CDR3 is TGTGCCAGCAGCTTGGAGTCCTCCTCACTCTATGGCTACACCTTC. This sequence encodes CASSLESSSLYGYTF.

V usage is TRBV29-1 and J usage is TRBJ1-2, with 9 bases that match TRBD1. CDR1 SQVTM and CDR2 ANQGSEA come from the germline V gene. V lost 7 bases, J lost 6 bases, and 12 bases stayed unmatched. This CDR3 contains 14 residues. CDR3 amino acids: CSAVSTGGINGYTF. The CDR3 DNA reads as TGCAGCGCCGTGTCGACAGGGGGGATTAATGGCTACACCTTC. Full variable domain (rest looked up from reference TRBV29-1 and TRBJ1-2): SAVISQKPSRDICQRGTSLTIQCQVDSQVTMMFWYRQQPGQSLTLIATANQGSEATYESGFVIDKFPISRPNLTFSTLTVSNMSPEDSSIYLCSAVSTGGINGYTFGSGTRLTVV.